Each of the 4 T cell receptor beta chains below was sequenced from the same sample in a study of CD8 T cells in ankylosing spondylitis. Each CDR3 protein is one row after TCRdb ran MiXCR on the 5' RACE reads. The sample records under 250,000 distinct CDR3 sequences, under 35% being singletons. The sequenced sample consisted of blood, either unsorted or a sorted T cell fraction (not recorded which). The receptors were sampled from a male donor with ankylosing spondylitis or in good health (not recorded which).

The chain is built from TRBV20-1 and TRBJ2-1; D remains ambiguous. Germline V gene data show CDR1 as DFQATT and CDR2 as SNEGSKA (reference sequence). Trimming removed 1 base from V and 5 bases from J, with 15 bases in between. There are 15 residues in the CDR3. In DNA form, the CDR3 reads TGCAGTGCTAGAGTTCCCCGGCCTACCGACAATGAGCAGTTCTTC. Translated, it gives CSARVPRPTDNEQFF.

V and J are TRBV20-1 and TRBJ2-7; D possibly uses TRBD1 or TRBD2 (5 bases each). Germline CDR1 reads DFQATT; CDR2 reads SNEGSKA (reference sequence). V lost 7 bases to trimming and J lost 6 bases, with 22 bases between them. The length of the CDR3 is 14 residues. The CDR3 bases are TGCAGTGTCAACACCGGGACGGCCACGGGCGAGCAGTACTTC. Translating it yields CSVNTGTATGEQYF.

This clonotype was detected a few times. The chain links TRBV12-3 or TRBV12-4 to TRBJ2-2; TRBD2 agrees at 7 bases. The CDR3 extends over 13 amino acids. With 7 bases clipped from V and 3 bases from J, the junction kept 2 bases outside the gene matches. The CDR3 bases are TGTGCCAGCATCACTAGCGACACCGGGGAGCTGTTTTTT. Translated: CASITSDTGELFF.

This chain links TRBV28 with TRBJ2-7; TRBD2 might be the D (5 bases). Germline loops: CDR1 MDHEN, CDR2 SYDVKM. There are 15 residues in the CDR3. V was clipped by 5 bases and J by 3 bases, with 17 bases between them. The CDR3 sequence: CASSTPVGVIYEQYF. CDR3 coding DNA: TGTGCCAGCAGTACACCGGTCGGGGTAATCTACGAGCAGTACTTC.